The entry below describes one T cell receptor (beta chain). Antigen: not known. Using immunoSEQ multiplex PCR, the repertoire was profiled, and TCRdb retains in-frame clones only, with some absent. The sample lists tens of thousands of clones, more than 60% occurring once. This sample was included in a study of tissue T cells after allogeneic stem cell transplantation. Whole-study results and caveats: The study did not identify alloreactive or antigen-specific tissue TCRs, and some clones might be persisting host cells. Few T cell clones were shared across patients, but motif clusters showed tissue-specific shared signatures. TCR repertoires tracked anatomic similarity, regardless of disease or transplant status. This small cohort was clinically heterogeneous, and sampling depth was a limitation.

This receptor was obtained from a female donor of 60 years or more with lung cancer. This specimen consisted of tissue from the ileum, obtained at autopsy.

CDR3 region: CASSLALLSVPNEKLFF. The CDR3 bases are TGCGCCAGCAGCTTGGCCCTTTTGTCAGTGCCTAATGAAAAACTGTTTTTT. V gene TRBV5-1 combines with J gene TRBJ1-4; no reliable D call. The CDR3 spans 17 residues. The germline CDR1 and CDR2 sequences are SGHRS and YFSETQ. Trimming cost V 0 bases and J 3 bases, with 15 bases left between them.